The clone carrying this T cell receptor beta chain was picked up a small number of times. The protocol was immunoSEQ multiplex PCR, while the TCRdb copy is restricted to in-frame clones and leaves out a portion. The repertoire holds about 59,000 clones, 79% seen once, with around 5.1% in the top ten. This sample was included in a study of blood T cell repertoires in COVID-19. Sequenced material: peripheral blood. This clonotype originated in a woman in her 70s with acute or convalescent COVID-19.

CDR3 sequence reads: CASSLGQTNQPQHF. Written as DNA, the CDR3 is TGCGCCAGCAGCTTGGGACAGACCAATCAGCCCCAGCATTTT. This rearrangement joins TRBV5-1 to TRBJ1-5; a weak D match, TRBD1 (5 bases). From germline, CDR1 is SGHRS and CDR2 YFSETQ. The V and J ends lost 0 bases and 3 bases respectively, with 7 bases between them. This CDR3 has 14 residues.